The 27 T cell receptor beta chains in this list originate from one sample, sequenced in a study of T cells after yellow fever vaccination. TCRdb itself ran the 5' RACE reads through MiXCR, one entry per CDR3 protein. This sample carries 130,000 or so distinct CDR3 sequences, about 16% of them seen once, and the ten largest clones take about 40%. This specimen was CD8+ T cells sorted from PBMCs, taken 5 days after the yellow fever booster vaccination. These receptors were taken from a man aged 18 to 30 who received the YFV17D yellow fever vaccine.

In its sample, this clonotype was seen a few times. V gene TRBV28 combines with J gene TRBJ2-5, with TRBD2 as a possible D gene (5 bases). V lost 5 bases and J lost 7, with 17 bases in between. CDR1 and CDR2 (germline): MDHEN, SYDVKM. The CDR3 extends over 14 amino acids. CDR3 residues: CASSRTGGRSTQYF. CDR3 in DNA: TGTGCCAGCAGTCGGACCGGAGGAAGGTCGACCCAGTACTTC.

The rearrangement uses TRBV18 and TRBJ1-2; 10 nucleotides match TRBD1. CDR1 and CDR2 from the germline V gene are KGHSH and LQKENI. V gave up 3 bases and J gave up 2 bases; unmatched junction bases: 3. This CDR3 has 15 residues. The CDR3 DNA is TGTGCCAGCTCACCGACAGGGGGCGAAAACTATGGCTACACCTTC. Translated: CASSPTGGENYGYTF.

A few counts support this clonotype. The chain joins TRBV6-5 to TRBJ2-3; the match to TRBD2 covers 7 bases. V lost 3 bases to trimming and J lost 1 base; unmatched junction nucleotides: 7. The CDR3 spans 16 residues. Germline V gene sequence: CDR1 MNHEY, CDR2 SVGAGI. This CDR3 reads CASSYEAGSGTDTQYF. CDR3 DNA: TGTGCCAGCAGTTATGAAGCGGGGTCGGGCACAGATACGCAGTATTTT.

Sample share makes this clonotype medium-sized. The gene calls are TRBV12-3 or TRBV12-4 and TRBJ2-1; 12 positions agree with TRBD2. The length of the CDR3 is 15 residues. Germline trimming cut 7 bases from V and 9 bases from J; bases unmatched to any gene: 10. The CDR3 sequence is CASTRASGGAGEQFF. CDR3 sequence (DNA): TGTGCCAGCACCCGGGCTAGCGGGGGGGCCGGTGAGCAGTTCTTC.

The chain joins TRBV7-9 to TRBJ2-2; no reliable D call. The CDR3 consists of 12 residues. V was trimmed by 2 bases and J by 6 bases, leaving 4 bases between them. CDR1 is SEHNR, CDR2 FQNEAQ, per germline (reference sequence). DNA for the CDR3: TGTGCCAGCAGCTTATTATCCGGGGAGCTGTTTTTT. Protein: CASSLLSGELFF.

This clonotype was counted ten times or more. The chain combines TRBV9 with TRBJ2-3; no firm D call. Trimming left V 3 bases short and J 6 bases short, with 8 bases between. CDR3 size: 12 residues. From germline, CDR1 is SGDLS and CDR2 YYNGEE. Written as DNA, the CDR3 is TGTGCCAGCAGCGGTGGAATGGATACGCAGTATTTT. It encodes CASSGGMDTQYF.

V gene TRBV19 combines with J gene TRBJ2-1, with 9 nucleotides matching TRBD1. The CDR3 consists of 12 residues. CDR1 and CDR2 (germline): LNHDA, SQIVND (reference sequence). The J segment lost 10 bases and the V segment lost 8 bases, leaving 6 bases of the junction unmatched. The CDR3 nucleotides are TGTGCCAGTGGGACAGGGCGTTTCGAGCAGTTCTTC. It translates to CASGTGRFEQFF.

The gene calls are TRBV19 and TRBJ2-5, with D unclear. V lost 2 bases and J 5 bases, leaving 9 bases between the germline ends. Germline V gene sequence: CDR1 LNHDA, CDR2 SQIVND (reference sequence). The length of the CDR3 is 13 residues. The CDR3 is CASSIILRETQYF. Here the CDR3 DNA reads TGTGCCAGTAGTATAATCTTACGGGAGACCCAGTACTTC.

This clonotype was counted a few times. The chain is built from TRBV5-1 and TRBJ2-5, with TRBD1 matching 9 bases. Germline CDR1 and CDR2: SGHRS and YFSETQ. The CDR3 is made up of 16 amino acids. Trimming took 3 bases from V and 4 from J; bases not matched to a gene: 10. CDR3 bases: TGCGCCAGCAGCTGGACGAGATTGACAGGGGGAGAGACCCAGTACTTC. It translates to CASSWTRLTGGETQYF.

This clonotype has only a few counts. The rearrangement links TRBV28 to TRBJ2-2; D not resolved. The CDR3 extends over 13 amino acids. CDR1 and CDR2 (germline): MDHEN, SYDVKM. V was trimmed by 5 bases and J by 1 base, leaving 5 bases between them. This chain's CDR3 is CASSIGNTGELFF. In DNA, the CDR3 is TGTGCCAGCAGTATTGGGAACACCGGGGAGCTGTTTTTT.

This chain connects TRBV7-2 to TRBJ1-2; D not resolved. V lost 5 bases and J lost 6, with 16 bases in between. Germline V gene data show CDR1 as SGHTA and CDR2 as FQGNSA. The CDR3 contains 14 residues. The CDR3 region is CASSPRGSGDGYTF. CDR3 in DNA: TGTGCCAGCAGCCCGCGGGGTTCCGGGGATGGCTACACCTTC. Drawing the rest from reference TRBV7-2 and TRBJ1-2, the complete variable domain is GAGVSQSPSNKVTEKGKDVELRCDPISGHTALYWYRQSLGQGLEFLIYFQGNSAPDKSGLPSDRFSAERTGGSVSTLTIQRTQQEDSAVYLCASSPRGSGDGYTFGSGTRLTVV.

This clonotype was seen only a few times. The CDR3 loop reads CASSQEASGASDTQYF. The CDR3 nucleotides read TGTGCCAGCAGCCAAGAGGCTAGCGGGGCGTCAGATACGCAGTATTTT. The chain combines TRBV3-1 with TRBJ2-3; TRBD2 aligns across 9 bases. Germline CDR1 reads LGHDT; CDR2 reads YNNKEL (reference sequence). The V gene end was trimmed by 0 bases and the J gene end by 4 bases; junction bases not matched to a gene: 5. CDR3 size: 16 residues.

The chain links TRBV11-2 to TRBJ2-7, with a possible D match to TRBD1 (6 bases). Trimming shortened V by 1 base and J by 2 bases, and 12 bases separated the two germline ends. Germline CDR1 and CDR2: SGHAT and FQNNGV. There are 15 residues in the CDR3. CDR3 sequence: CASSLAGHPPYEQYV. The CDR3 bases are TGTGCCAGCAGCTTAGCGGGACACCCTCCCTACGAGCAGTACGTC.

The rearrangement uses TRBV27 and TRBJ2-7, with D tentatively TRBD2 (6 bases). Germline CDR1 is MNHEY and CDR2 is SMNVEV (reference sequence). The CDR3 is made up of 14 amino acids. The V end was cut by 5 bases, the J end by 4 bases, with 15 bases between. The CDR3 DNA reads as TGTGCCAGCAGTCGCGGCGGGACCTTTTACGAGCAGTACGTC. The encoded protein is CASSRGGTFYEQYV.

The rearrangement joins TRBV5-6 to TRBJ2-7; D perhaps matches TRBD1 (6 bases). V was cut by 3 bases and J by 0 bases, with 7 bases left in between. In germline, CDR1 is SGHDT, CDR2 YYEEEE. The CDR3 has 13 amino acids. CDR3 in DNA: TGTGCCAGCAGCTGGACAGCCTCCTACGAGCAGTACGTC. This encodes CASSWTASYEQYV.

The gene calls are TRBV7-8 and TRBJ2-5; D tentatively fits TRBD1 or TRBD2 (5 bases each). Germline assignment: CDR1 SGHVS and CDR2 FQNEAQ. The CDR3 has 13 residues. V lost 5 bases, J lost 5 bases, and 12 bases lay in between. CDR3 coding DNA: TGTGCCAGCAGCCGTATGGGGGTGGAGACCCAGTACTTC. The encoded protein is CASSRMGVETQYF.

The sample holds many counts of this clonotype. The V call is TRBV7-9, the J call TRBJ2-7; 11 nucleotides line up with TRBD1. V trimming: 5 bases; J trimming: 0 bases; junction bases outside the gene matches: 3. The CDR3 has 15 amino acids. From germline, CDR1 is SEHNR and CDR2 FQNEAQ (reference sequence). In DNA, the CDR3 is TGTGCCAGCAGCCCAGGGACAGGGGGCTCCTACGAGCAGTACGTC. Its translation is CASSPGTGGSYEQYV.

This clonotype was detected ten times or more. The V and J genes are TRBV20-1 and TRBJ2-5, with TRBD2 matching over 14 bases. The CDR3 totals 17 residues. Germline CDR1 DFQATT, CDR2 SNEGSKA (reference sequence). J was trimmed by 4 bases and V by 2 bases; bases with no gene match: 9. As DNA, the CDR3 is TGCAGTGCTAGACGGACGACTAGCGGGGGGGCAGGAGAGACCCAGTACTTC. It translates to CSARRTTSGGAGETQYF.

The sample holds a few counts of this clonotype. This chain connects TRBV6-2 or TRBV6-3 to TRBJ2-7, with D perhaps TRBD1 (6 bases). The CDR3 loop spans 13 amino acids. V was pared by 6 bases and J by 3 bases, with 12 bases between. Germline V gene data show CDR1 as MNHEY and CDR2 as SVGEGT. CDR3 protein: CASSVNRVYEQYF. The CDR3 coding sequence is TGTGCCAGCAGCGTGAACAGGGTCTACGAGCAGTACTTC.

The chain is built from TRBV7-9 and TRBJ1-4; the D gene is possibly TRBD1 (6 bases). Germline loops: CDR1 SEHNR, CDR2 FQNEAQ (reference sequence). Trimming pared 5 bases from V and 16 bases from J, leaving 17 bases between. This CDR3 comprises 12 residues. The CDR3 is CASSARDKRPFF. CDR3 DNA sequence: TGTGCCAGCAGCGCCCGGGACAAAAGACCGTTTTTT.

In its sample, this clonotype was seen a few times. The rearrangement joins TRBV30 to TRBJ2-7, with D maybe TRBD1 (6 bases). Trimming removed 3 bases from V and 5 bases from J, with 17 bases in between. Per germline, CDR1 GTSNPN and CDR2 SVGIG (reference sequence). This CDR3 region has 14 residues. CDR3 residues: CAWSATGIRDEQYF. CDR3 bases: TGTGCCTGGAGCGCGACAGGCATAAGGGACGAGCAGTACTTC.

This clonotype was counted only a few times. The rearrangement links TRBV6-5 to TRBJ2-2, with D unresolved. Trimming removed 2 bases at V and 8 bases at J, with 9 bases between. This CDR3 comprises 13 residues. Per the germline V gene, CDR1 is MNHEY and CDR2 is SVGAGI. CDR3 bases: TGTGCCAGCAGTTACGGGATGTCTGGGGAGCTGTTTTTT. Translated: CASSYGMSGELFF.

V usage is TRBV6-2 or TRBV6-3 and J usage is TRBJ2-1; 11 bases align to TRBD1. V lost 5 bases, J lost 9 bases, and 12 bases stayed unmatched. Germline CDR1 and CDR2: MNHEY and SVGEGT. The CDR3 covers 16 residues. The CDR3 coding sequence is TGTGCCAGCAGTCCTCCCTTCTGGACAGGGGGCAGTGAGCAGTTCTTC. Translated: CASSPPFWTGGSEQFF.

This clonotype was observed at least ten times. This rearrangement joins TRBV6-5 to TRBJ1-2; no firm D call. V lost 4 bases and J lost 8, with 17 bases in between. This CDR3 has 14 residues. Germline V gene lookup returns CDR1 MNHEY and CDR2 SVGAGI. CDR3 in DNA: TGTGCCAGCAGTTCCGCACCCGGAGGGCGAGGCTACACCTTC. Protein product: CASSSAPGGRGYTF.

The CDR3 loop reads CASSYTLDRGVAYNEQFF. CDR3 coding DNA: TGTGCCAGCAGTTACACCCTAGACAGGGGTGTCGCCTACAATGAGCAGTTCTTC. V gene TRBV6-2 or TRBV6-3 combines with J gene TRBJ2-1; 8 bases line up with TRBD1. The CDR3 is 18 residues long. The junction had 11 bases not matched to a gene; V was cut back by 2 bases and J by 2 bases. Germline V CDR1 and CDR2: MNHEY, SVGEGT.

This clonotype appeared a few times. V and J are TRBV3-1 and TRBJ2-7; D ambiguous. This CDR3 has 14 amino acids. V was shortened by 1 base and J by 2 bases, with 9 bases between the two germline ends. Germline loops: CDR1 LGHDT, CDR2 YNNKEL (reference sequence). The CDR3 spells CASSQGRSTYEQYV. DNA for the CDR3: TGTGCCAGCAGCCAAGGCCGCAGCACCTACGAGCAGTACGTC.

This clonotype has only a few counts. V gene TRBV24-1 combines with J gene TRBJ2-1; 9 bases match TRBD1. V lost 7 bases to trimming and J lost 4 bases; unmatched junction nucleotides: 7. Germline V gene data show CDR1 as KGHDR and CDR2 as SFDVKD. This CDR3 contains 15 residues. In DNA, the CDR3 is TGTGCCACCAGCACCGGGACAGGGTGGTACAATGAGCAGTTCTTC. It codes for CATSTGTGWYNEQFF.